This T cell receptor beta chain stems from a study of early T cells in non-severe SARS-CoV-2 infection. This CDR3 has 13 amino acids. Between the trimmed V and J ends, which lost 1 base and 1 base, there was a span of 4 bases. A single record per CDR3 protein comes from TCRdb applying MiXCR to the 5' RACE reads. The sample consists of about 27,000 distinct CDR3 sequences, about 2.9% of them appearing once. This clonotype was counted only a few times. The TCR originated in an adult who was a healthcare worker with PCR-confirmed SARS-CoV-2 infection or an uninfected control (not recorded which). The rearrangement uses TRBV12-3 or TRBV12-4 and TRBJ1-1; D unresolved. The sample comprised whole blood. The CDR3 here is CASSLGGNTEAFF. The CDR3 bases are TGTGCCAGCAGTTTAGGAGGGAACACTGAAGCTTTCTTT.